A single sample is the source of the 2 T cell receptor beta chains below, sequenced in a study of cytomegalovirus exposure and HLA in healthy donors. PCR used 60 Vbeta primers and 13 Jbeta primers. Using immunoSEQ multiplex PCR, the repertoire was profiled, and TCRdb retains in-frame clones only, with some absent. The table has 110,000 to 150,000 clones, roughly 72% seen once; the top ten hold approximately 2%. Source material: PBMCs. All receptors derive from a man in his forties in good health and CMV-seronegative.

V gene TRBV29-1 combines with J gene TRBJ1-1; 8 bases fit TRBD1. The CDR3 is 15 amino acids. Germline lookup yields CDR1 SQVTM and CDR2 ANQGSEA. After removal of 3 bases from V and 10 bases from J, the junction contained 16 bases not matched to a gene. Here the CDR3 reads CSVDVSGTGKSAAFF. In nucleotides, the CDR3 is TGCAGCGTTGACGTTTCCGGGACAGGCAAGTCGGCAGCTTTCTTT.

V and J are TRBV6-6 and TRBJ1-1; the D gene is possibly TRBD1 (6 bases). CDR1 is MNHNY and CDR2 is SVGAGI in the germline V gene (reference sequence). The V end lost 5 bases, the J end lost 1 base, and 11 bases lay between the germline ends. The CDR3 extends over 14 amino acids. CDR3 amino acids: CASSDGQQNTEAFF. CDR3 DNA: TGTGCCAGCAGTGATGGACAGCAGAACACTGAAGCTTTCTTT.